The present T cell receptor (beta chain) was sequenced within a study of blood T cell repertoires in COVID-19. Repertoires were generated with immunoSEQ multiplex PCR, while TCRdb's copy carries only in-frame clones and drops some. This table holds about 100,000 clones, 70% to 90% found once. The CDR3 runs 14 residues. Trimming removed 5 bases from V and 10 bases from J, with 18 bases in between. Germline lookup yields CDR1 LGHNT and CDR2 FRNRAP. The chain links TRBV12-5 to TRBJ2-1, with TRBD2 as a possible D gene (7 bases). Material for sequencing was peripheral blood. The sequence came from a woman of 80 years or more with acute or convalescent COVID-19. The chain's CDR3 is CASGAVGGPKEQFF. The DNA for the CDR3 is TGTGCTAGTGGTGCCGTGGGGGGGCCTAAGGAGCAGTTCTTC.